This entry lists 12 T cell receptor beta chains sequenced from one sample in a study of blood T cells in healthy people across ages. With a J-beta primer mix and a sample-barcoded 5' primer, a second PCR ran roughly 6 to 12 cycles. One entry per CDR3 protein, called by TCRdb with MiXCR from the 5' RACE reads. In the table there are roughly 1,700,000 distinct CDR3 sequences, roughly 27% of which are singletons. Sequencing was done on a sample of blood. The receptor source for this set is a woman between 25 and 40 years old in good health.

This clonotype has more than one count but fewer than ten. V is TRBV30 and J is TRBJ2-7; D may be TRBD2 (6 bases). Germline-derived CDR1 and CDR2 are GTSNPN and SVGIG (reference sequence). This CDR3 region has 14 residues. Between the trimmed V and J ends, which lost 6 bases and 0 bases, there was a span of 15 bases. CDR3 protein: CACIRDGSSYEQYF. The CDR3, as DNA: TGTGCCTGTATTCGGGACGGGAGCTCCTACGAGCAGTACTTC. The full variable domain, with the rest looked up from reference TRBV30 and TRBJ2-7, is SQTIHQWPATLVQPVGSPLSLECTVEGTSNPNLYWYRQAAGRGLQLLFYSVGIGQISSEVPQNLSASRPQDRQFILSSKKLLLSDSGFYLCACIRDGSSYEQYFGPGTRLTVT.

The J gene is TRBJ2-1, the V gene TRBV5-1, with 8 positions matching TRBD2. CDR1 and CDR2 from the germline V gene are SGHRS and YFSETQ. The CDR3 contains 13 residues. Losses at the gene ends were 6 bases for V and 7 bases for J; bases not matched to a gene: 6. The CDR3 is CASKGTSKNEQFF. Written as DNA, the CDR3 is TGCGCCAGCAAGGGGACTAGTAAAAATGAGCAGTTCTTC.

The gene calls are TRBV6-1 and TRBJ2-5; 8 nucleotides match TRBD1. Germline CDR1 is MNHNS and CDR2 is SASEGT. The CDR3 totals 15 residues. With V trimmed by 7 bases and J by 5 bases, 12 bases remained unmatched. As DNA, the CDR3 is TGTGCCAGCAACGACCGACAGGGGACGGGGGAGACCCAGTACTTC. It is translated as CASNDRQGTGETQYF.

This sequence joins TRBV7-2 and TRBJ1-3, with D possibly matching TRBD1 (5 bases). The CDR3 runs to 12 residues. V was cut by 5 bases and J by 11 bases, with 13 bases left in between. The germline V gene encodes CDR1 SGHTA and CDR2 FQGNSA. The CDR3 loop reads CASSIDSRPIYF. For the CDR3, the DNA is TGTGCCAGCAGCATAGACAGCAGACCCATATATTTT. The entire variable domain, with the rest obtained from reference TRBV7-2 and TRBJ1-3, is as follows: GAGVSQSPSNKVTEKGKDVELRCDPISGHTALYWYRQSLGQGLEFLIYFQGNSAPDKSGLPSDRFSAERTGGSVSTLTIQRTQQEDSAVYLCASSIDSRPIYFGEGSWLTVV.

This chain uses TRBV11-2 with TRBJ2-3; the match to TRBD1 covers 8 bases. The CDR3 covers 15 residues. CDR1 SGHAT and CDR2 FQNNGV come from the germline V gene. After removal of 5 bases from V and 3 bases from J, the junction contained 7 bases not matched to a gene. The CDR3 reads CASSGTGGLTDTQYF. CDR3 coding DNA: TGTGCCAGCAGCGGAACAGGGGGATTAACAGATACGCAGTATTTT.

This clonotype was counted ten times or more. V is TRBV6-5 and J is TRBJ2-3, with D tentatively TRBD1 or TRBD2 (5 bases each). Germline lookup yields CDR1 MNHEY and CDR2 SVGAGI. The ends were cut back, 7 bases at V and 9 bases at J, with 20 bases in the middle. CDR3 length: 14 residues. The CDR3 reads CASTSGQGTETQYF. The CDR3, as DNA: TGTGCCAGCACCTCGGGGCAGGGTACTGAGACGCAGTATTTT.

The V call is TRBV29-1, the J call TRBJ2-1, with TRBD2 matching 9 bases. V lost 7 bases, J lost 4 bases, and 5 bases stayed unmatched. The CDR3 sequence is 13 residues long. Germline V gene sequence: CDR1 SQVTM, CDR2 ANQGSEA. The DNA for the CDR3 is TGCAGCGGCCGACTAGCGGATTACAATGAGCAGTTCTTC. Translation gives CSGRLADYNEQFF.

This clonotype was detected many times. The V gene is TRBV4-3, the J gene TRBJ2-5; maybe TRBD2 (6 bases). V was shortened by 4 bases and J by 3 bases, with 18 bases between the two germline ends. This CDR3 spans 16 amino acids. Germline V gene sequence: CDR1 LGHNA, CDR2 YSLEER. This CDR3 is CASSPFPTSQEETQYF. CDR3 nucleotide sequence: TGCGCCAGCAGCCCCTTCCCGACTAGTCAGGAAGAGACCCAGTACTTC.

This clonotype showed up just once. V usage is TRBV7-2 and J usage is TRBJ1-4; a weak D match, TRBD1 (5 bases). The CDR3 is made up of 15 amino acids. Looked up from germline, CDR1 is SGHTA and CDR2 is FQGNSA. V was pared by 5 bases and J by 7 bases, with 17 bases between. CDR3 protein: CASSLTGGTSEKLFF. CDR3 nucleotides: TGTGCCAGCAGCCTTACCGGGGGGACGAGTGAAAAACTGTTTTTT.

This CDR3 reads CASISGGAGNEQYF. The CDR3 DNA sequence: TGTGCCAGCATTAGCGGGGGGGCAGGAAATGAGCAGTACTTC. The chain has TRBV28 and TRBJ2-7, with 11 bases that match TRBD2. Germline CDR1 MDHEN, CDR2 SYDVKM. CDR3 length: 14 amino acids. Trimming took 7 bases from V and 7 from J; bases not matched to a gene: 9. Full variable domain (outside the CDR3, taken from reference TRBV28 and TRBJ2-7): DVKVTQSSRYLVKRTGEKVFLECVQDMDHENMFWYRQDPGLGLRLIYFSYDVKMKEKGDIPEGYSVSREKKERFSLILESASTNQTSMYLCASISGGAGNEQYFGPGTRLTVT.

This chain connects TRBV30 to TRBJ2-7; 8 nucleotides agree with TRBD1. V lost 0 bases and J lost 7; bases outside the gene matches: 2. This CDR3 spans 12 amino acids. Germline V gene sequence: CDR1 GTSNPN, CDR2 SVGIG (reference sequence). Written as DNA, the CDR3 is TGTGCCTGGAGTGTACAGGGGGGTGAGCAGTACTTC. This translates into CAWSVQGGEQYF.

The count of this clonotype is one. The chain combines TRBV27 with TRBJ2-5, with 8 nucleotides matching TRBD2. With 4 bases clipped from V and 5 bases from J, the junction kept 15 bases outside the gene matches. The V gene's germline CDR1 is MNHEY and CDR2 SMNVEV (reference sequence). This CDR3 comprises 17 residues. The chain's CDR3 is CASSSGSSGGRRETQYF. CDR3 DNA sequence: TGTGCCAGCAGTTCGGGCTCCAGCGGGGGAAGGAGGGAGACCCAGTACTTC.